Following are 5 T cell receptor beta chains from one sample sequenced in a study of cytomegalovirus exposure and HLA in healthy donors. Data came from immunoSEQ multiplex PCR; TCRdb stores just in-frame clones and leaves some out. The profile shows over 150,000 clones, approximately 86% of them singletons. Input material: PBMCs. The receptor source for this set is a man aged 18 to 30 in good health and CMV-seropositive.

V usage is TRBV7-6 and J usage is TRBJ1-2, with TRBD1 identical over 8 bases. The V and J ends lost 4 bases and 2 bases, in that order; junction bases with no gene match: 3. The CDR3 contains 14 residues. Germline V lookup: CDR1 SGHVS, CDR2 FNYEAQ. The CDR3 here is CASSSWTGNYGYTF. DNA for the CDR3: TGTGCCAGCAGCTCCTGGACAGGGAACTATGGCTACACCTTC.

The V and J genes are TRBV23-1 and TRBJ2-1; 8 nucleotides align to TRBD1. TRBV23-1 is noted as an ORF with a role that remains uncertain. This CDR3 has 17 residues. V gave up 0 bases and J gave up 7 bases; unmatched junction bases: 11. The CDR3 nucleotides read TGCGCCAGCAGTCAATCCCCACTGACAGGGGCGATAAATGAGCAGTTCTTC. Residues: CASSQSPLTGAINEQFF.

The chain combines TRBV7-2 with TRBJ1-1; 9 nucleotides align to TRBD1. Germline CDR1 reads SGHTA; CDR2 reads FQGNSA. The ends lost 5 bases at V and 4 bases at J; junction bases unmatched: 8. CDR3 length: 15 residues. This CDR3 is CASSRKQGAPTEAFF. CDR3 nucleotide sequence: TGTGCCAGCAGCCGAAAACAGGGGGCGCCCACTGAAGCTTTCTTT.

Details on this clone: The same CDR3 is also encoded by other DNA sequences in this sample. V usage is TRBV13 and J usage is TRBJ2-7; 9 nucleotides agree with TRBD2. The CDR3 is 13 amino acids. After removal of 3 bases from V and 4 bases from J, the junction contained 1 base not matched to a gene. CDR1 is PRHDT, CDR2 FYEKMQ, per germline (reference sequence). The CDR3 is CASSFGLAYEQYF. The CDR3 bases are TGTGCCAGCAGCTTTGGACTAGCGTACGAGCAGTACTTC.

This clone was picked up one time. The chain combines TRBV19 with TRBJ2-3; tentative D call: TRBD1 (5 bases). Germline CDR1 and CDR2: LNHDA and SQIVND (reference sequence). Trimming shortened V by 5 bases and J by 3 bases, and 18 bases separated the two germline ends. This CDR3 contains 16 residues. The CDR3 spells CASSPISGYGTDTQYF. The CDR3 DNA reads as TGTGCCAGTAGTCCGATCTCAGGGTACGGGACAGATACGCAGTATTTT. The variable domain in full, completed from reference TRBV19 and TRBJ2-3, reads DGGITQSPKYLFRKEGQNVTLSCEQNLNHDAMYWYRQDPGQGLRLIYYSQIVNDFQKGDIAEGYSVSREKKESFPLTVTSAQKNPTAFYLCASSPISGYGTDTQYFGPGTRLTVL.